This TCR beta chain originates from a study of T cells in Graves' hyperthyroidism and ophthalmopathy. Trimming removed 2 bases from V and 4 bases from J, with 23 bases in between. This CDR3 is built from 18 residues. Germline CDR1 is MDHEN and CDR2 is SYDVKM. The sample holds many counts of this clonotype. The antigen is not known. Study-level results: Expanded thyroid clonotypes (above 0.001) were mostly also found in blood. Ophthalmopathy was distinguished from stable hyperthyroidism by 13 V-J signatures.

Amplification of TCR beta CDR3 regions used RNA as the template. The TCR CDR3 first-round RT-PCR relied on the HTBI primer set. Each CDR3 protein is one row after TCRdb ran MiXCR on the multiplex PCR reads. This table holds around 300,000 distinct CDR3 sequences, around 20% found once. Diagnoses used clinical symptoms, serum thyroxine and TRAb, thyroid ultrasound and orbital computed tomography. The chain employs TRBV28 and TRBJ1-2; D possibly corresponds to TRBD1 (5 bases). This receptor was taken from a man in his fifties with Graves' ophthalmopathy. The sequenced sample consisted of blood. DNA for the CDR3: TGTGCCAGCAGTTTAGGACCCATTGGTGGCCTAAGGGGCTATGGCTACACCTTC. It is translated as CASSLGPIGGLRGYGYTF.